This T cell receptor beta chain was documented in a study of blood T cell repertoires in COVID-19. Study as a whole: Samples taken during acute and convalescent COVID-19 were collected in the United States, Italy and Spain.

Between the trimmed V and J ends, which lost 2 bases and 3 bases, there was a span of 7 bases. The CDR3 sequence is 14 residues long. The germline V gene has CDR1 SNHLY and CDR2 FYNNEI. In the study's own analysis: Estimated nucleated cell counts came from reference gene primer amplification. Libraries were prepared by immunoSEQ multiplex PCR; TCRdb keeps only in-frame clonotypes and omits some of them. The V and J calls and the clone size are those of that table, but D and trimming were determined from the DNA. The table has roughly 270,000 clones, 85% seen once. All enrollees were roughly 18 to 100 years old and from fewer than 30 US areas.

The V call is TRBV2, the J call TRBJ1-4, with D perhaps matching TRBD1 (6 bases). The sequence was obtained from a woman aged 50 to 60 who had recovered from COVID-19. The sample was PBMCs or T cells enriched from blood (not recorded which). CDR3 in DNA: TGTGCCAGCAGTGAAAACAGGGCTAATGAAAAACTGTTTTTT. It translates to CASSENRANEKLFF. The whole variable domain, filled in from reference TRBV2 and TRBJ1-4, reads EPEVTQTPSHQVTQMGQEVILRCVPISNHLYFYWYRQILGQKVEFLVSFYNNEISEKSEIFDDQFSVERPDGSNFTLKIRSTKLEDSAMYFCASSENRANEKLFFGSGTQLSVL.